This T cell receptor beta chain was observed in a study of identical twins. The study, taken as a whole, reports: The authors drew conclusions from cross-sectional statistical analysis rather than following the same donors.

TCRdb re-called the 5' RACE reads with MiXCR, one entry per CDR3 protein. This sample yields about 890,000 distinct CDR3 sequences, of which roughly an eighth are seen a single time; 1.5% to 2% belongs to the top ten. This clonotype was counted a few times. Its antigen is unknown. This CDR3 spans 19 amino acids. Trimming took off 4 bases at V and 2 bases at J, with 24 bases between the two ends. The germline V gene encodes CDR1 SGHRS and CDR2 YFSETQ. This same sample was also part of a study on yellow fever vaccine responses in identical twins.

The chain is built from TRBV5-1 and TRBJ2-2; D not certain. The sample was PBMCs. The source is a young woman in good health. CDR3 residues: CASSLSVRTATPNTGELFF. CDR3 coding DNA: TGCGCCAGCAGCCTTTCCGTACGGACGGCAACGCCCAACACCGGGGAGCTGTTTTTT.